This T cell receptor (beta chain) is drawn from a study of monozygotic twins with inflammatory bowel disease. In germline, CDR1 is SGHAT, CDR2 FQNNGV. The CDR3 spans 16 residues. TCRdb derives one entry per CDR3 protein from the 5' RACE reads, leaving out DNA. Listed are approximately 100,000 distinct CDR3 sequences; about an eighth falls within the top ten. The sequenced material came from blood. The chain uses TRBV11-2 and TRBJ2-2; with no DNA, the TCRdb D assignment of TRBD2 cannot be verified. This clonotype originated in a human donor with ulcerative colitis or Crohn's disease, or a healthy co-twin of an affected twin (not recorded which). CDR3: CASSFLRASYPGELFF.